Listed here is a single T cell receptor beta chain. Its antigen is undetermined. The CDR3 is 14 amino acids. From germline, CDR1 is SGHDT and CDR2 YYEEEE. V was pared by 4 bases and J by 7 bases, with 18 bases between. This record belongs to a study of cytomegalovirus exposure and HLA in healthy donors. Study observations and caveats: As a later analysis showed, a missense DCLRE1C variant was linked to trimming of TCR beta V- and J-genes.

PCR primers comprised 60 Vbeta and 13 Jbeta primers. The table came from immunoSEQ multiplex PCR; TCRdb's copy has only in-frame clones and leaves some out. The sample includes about 200,000 clones, 65% to 80% of them seen just once. Sequences were obtained from PBMCs. The V gene is TRBV5-6, the J gene TRBJ2-7; possible D gene TRBD2, 5 bases. This TCR came from a girl aged 2-10 years in good health and CMV-seronegative. CDR3 in amino acids: CASSKGPGEREQYF. The CDR3 DNA sequence: TGTGCCAGCAGCAAAGGCCCCGGGGAACGAGAGCAGTACTTC.